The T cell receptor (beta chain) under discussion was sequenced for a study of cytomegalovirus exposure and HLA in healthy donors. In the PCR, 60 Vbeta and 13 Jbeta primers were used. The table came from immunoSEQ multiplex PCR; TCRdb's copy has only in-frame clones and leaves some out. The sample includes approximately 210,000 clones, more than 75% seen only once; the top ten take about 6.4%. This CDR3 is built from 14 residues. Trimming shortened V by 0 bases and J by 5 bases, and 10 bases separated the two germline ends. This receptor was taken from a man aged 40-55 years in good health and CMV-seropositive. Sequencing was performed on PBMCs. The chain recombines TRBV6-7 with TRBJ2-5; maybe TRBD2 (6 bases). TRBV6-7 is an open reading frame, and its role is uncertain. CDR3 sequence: CASSYSLRGETQYF. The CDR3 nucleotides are TGTGCCAGCAGTTACTCGCTTCGGGGGGAGACCCAGTACTTC.